This T cell receptor (beta chain) was obtained from a study of cytomegalovirus exposure and HLA in healthy donors. Losses at the gene ends were 7 bases for V and 4 bases for J; bases not matched to a gene: 5. From germline, CDR1 is SQVTM and CDR2 ANQGSEA. The CDR3 is 12 residues long. The PCR ran on 60 Vbeta and 13 Jbeta primers. This table comes from immunoSEQ multiplex PCR, and its TCRdb copy is limited to in-frame clones, with some not included. The data contain about 130,000 clones, 80% of them seen just once; the ten biggest clones take up approximately 10%. Sequenced material: PBMCs. The rearrangement uses TRBV29-1 and TRBJ1-2; 8 bases are a match to TRBD1. The receptor was derived from a man younger than 45 in good health and CMV-seropositive. The CDR3 DNA reads as TGCAGCGCTAGGACAGGGCGCTATGGCTACACCTTC. Its translation: CSARTGRYGYTF.